The 20 T cell receptor beta chains listed next were all sequenced from one sample in a study of blood T cell repertoires in COVID-19. TCRdb's copy holds only in-frame clones and misses some; the assay was immunoSEQ multiplex PCR. In the table there are around 47,000 clones, 88% of which are singletons. Sequences were obtained from peripheral blood. These TCRs come from a man between 45 and 60 years old with active COVID-19.

This rearrangement joins TRBV6-5 to TRBJ2-5, with 8 bases that match TRBD1. This CDR3 contains 14 residues. V trimming: 7 bases; J trimming: 5 bases; junction bases outside the gene matches: 9. Germline V gene sequence: CDR1 MNHEY, CDR2 SVGAGI. The CDR3 DNA reads as TGTGCCAGCACCAAACCAGGGGGCGGGGAGACCCAGTACTTC. Residues: CASTKPGGGETQYF.

This rearrangement joins TRBV25-1 to TRBJ2-3; a possible D gene is TRBD2 (6 bases). With 5 bases removed from V and 2 bases from J, the gap between germline ends came to 23 bases. From germline, CDR1 is MGHDK and CDR2 SYGVNS. The CDR3 has 18 residues. The CDR3 here is CASSLSRDWGLNTDTQYF. The CDR3 DNA is TGTGCCAGCAGTTTGTCCCGGGACTGGGGCCTGAACACAGATACGCAGTATTTT. Using reference TRBV25-1 and TRBJ2-3 for the parts outside the CDR3, the full variable domain is EADIYQTPRYLVIGTGKKITLECSQTMGHDKMYWYQQDPGMELHLIHYSYGVNSTEKGDLSSESTVSRIRTEHFPLTLESARPSHTSQYLCASSLSRDWGLNTDTQYFGPGTRLTVL.

The chain couples TRBV6-2 or TRBV6-3 to TRBJ2-7; 7 bases agree with TRBD2. V was clipped by 5 bases and J by 0 bases; unmatched bases: 10. The CDR3 spans 16 residues. Germline V gives CDR1 MNHEY, CDR2 SVGEGT. CDR3 loop: CASSPLRGSGSYEQYF. DNA of the CDR3: TGTGCCAGCAGTCCCTTGCGGGGGTCGGGCTCCTACGAGCAGTACTTC.

V gene TRBV15 combines with J gene TRBJ2-3, with 8 bases fitting TRBD1. The CDR3 runs 16 residues. The ends lost 0 bases at V and 1 base at J; junction bases unmatched: 3. Germline V CDR1 and CDR2: LNHNV, YYDKDF (reference sequence). The CDR3 sequence: CATSRDPRGRTDTQYF. CDR3 bases: TGTGCCACCAGCAGAGATCCCAGGGGGCGCACAGATACGCAGTATTTT.

This chain joins TRBV27 and TRBJ2-7; TRBD1 matches 7 bases. V was pared by 5 bases and J by 6 bases, with 10 bases of the junction left unmatched. Germline CDR1 MNHEY, CDR2 SMNVEV (reference sequence). CDR3 size: 14 residues. CDR3 protein: CASSTSGTDREQYF. In nucleotides, the CDR3 is TGTGCCAGCAGTACCTCCGGGACAGATCGCGAGCAGTACTTC.

This clone occurred a few times. The genes are TRBV6-1 and TRBJ1-4, with D possibly matching TRBD1 (5 bases). Germline lookup yields CDR1 MNHNS and CDR2 SASEGT. The CDR3 length is 15 residues. The V end was cut by 2 bases, the J end by 3 bases, with 10 bases between. CDR3 loop: CASSEFAGPNEKLFF. CDR3 bases: TGTGCCAGCAGTGAATTTGCAGGGCCTAATGAAAAACTGTTTTTT.

J is TRBJ2-1 and V is TRBV5-1, with D uncertain. This CDR3 is built from 17 residues. Germline V gives CDR1 SGHRS, CDR2 YFSETQ. Trimming took 0 bases from V and 0 from J, leaving 13 bases between them. The CDR3 sequence is CASSLEPGHSSYNEQFF. The CDR3 DNA sequence: TGCGCCAGCAGCTTGGAGCCAGGCCACAGCTCCTACAATGAGCAGTTCTTC.

The chain recombines TRBV9 with TRBJ2-5, with 10 bases fitting TRBD2. This CDR3 is built from 15 residues. The V and J ends lost 4 bases and 3 bases, in that order; junction bases with no gene match: 6. In germline, CDR1 is SGDLS, CDR2 YYNGEE. CDR3 in DNA: TGTGCCAGCAGCCCTCTAAGCGGGAGGGAAGAGACCCAGTACTTC. Its protein product is CASSPLSGREETQYF. The whole variable domain, remainder taken from reference TRBV9 and TRBJ2-5, is DSGVTQTPKHLITATGQRVTLRCSPRSGDLSVYWYQQSLDQGLQFLIQYYNGEERAKGNILERFSAQQFPDLHSELNLSSLELGDSALYFCASSPLSGREETQYFGPGTRLLVL.

This clone was observed a few times. The gene calls are TRBV30 and TRBJ1-1, with 11 bases lining up with TRBD1. The CDR3 runs to 14 residues. V lost 0 bases to trimming and J lost 5 bases; unmatched junction nucleotides: 2. The V gene's germline CDR1 is GTSNPN and CDR2 SVGIG (reference sequence). CDR3: CAWSVGDRGTEAFF. In DNA form, the CDR3 reads TGTGCCTGGAGTGTAGGGGACAGGGGGACTGAAGCTTTCTTT.

This chain joins TRBV13 and TRBJ2-5; 10 positions match TRBD1. Germline assignment: CDR1 PRHDT and CDR2 FYEKMQ (reference sequence). V shed 3 bases, J shed 3 bases, and the junction held 1 base outside the gene matches. This CDR3 comprises 14 residues. The CDR3 DNA sequence: TGTGCCAGCAGCTTGGGGACAGGGGAAGAGACCCAGTACTTC. Protein product: CASSLGTGEETQYF.

This rearrangement joins TRBV5-4 to TRBJ2-7; D perhaps matches TRBD2 (5 bases). V was pared by 0 bases and J by 0 bases, with 13 bases between. Germline V gene lookup returns CDR1 SGHNT and CDR2 YYREEE (reference sequence). This CDR3 has 16 amino acids. The CDR3 protein is CASSLGRQKSSYEQYF. CDR3 bases: TGTGCCAGCAGCTTGGGGAGGCAAAAGAGCTCCTACGAGCAGTACTTC.

This clone was picked up a small number of times. The V and J genes are TRBV19 and TRBJ1-2; TRBD1 aligns across 8 bases. The germline CDR1 and CDR2 sequences are LNHDA and SQIVND (reference sequence). The CDR3 contains 16 residues. With 1 base clipped from V and 8 bases from J, the junction kept 12 bases outside the gene matches. The CDR3 spells CASSIAPDRVFEGYTF. The CDR3 DNA sequence: TGTGCCAGTAGTATAGCCCCGGACAGGGTCTTTGAGGGCTACACCTTC. Full variable domain (remainder filled in from reference TRBV19 and TRBJ1-2): DGGITQSPKYLFRKEGQNVTLSCEQNLNHDAMYWYRQDPGQGLRLIYYSQIVNDFQKGDIAEGYSVSREKKESFPLTVTSAQKNPTAFYLCASSIAPDRVFEGYTFGSGTRLTVV.

The chain is built from TRBV6-5 and TRBJ1-5, with 9 bases fitting TRBD1. The CDR3 is 14 amino acids. Germline V gene data show CDR1 as MNHEY and CDR2 as SVGAGI. The V segment lost 7 bases and the J segment 6 bases; nucleotides outside the gene matches: 7. CDR3 bases: TGTGCCAGCACCTCCGGGGACAGGGTTCAGCCCCAGCATTTT. This encodes CASTSGDRVQPQHF.

The rearrangement joins TRBV6-5 to TRBJ1-1; D is uncertain. Trimming left V 4 bases short and J 0 bases short, with 15 bases between. The CDR3 length is 16 residues. The germline V gene encodes CDR1 MNHEY and CDR2 SVGAGI. The CDR3 DNA follows: TGTGCCAGCAGTTCCCGGGCGGGGTCTATGAACACTGAAGCTTTCTTT. Its translation is CASSSRAGSMNTEAFF.

This clone was observed once. The CDR3 bases are TGTGCCAGCAGCCCTGGACAGGGGGCGAATGAAGCTTTCTTT. Translating gives CASSPGQGANEAFF. The chain combines TRBV7-3 with TRBJ1-1; 11 positions match TRBD1. There are 14 residues in the CDR3. The germline gives CDR1 SGHTA, CDR2 FQGTGA. Trimming cost V 5 bases and J 7 bases; bases outside gene matches: 6.

The chain uses TRBV7-2 and TRBJ2-7, with unresolved D. The ends were cut back, 5 bases at V and 0 bases at J, with 11 bases in the middle. In germline, CDR1 is SGHTA, CDR2 FQGNSA. CDR3 length: 14 residues. CDR3 sequence (DNA): TGTGCCAGCAGCCCTCTTCCTAGCTCCTACGAGCAGTACTTC. It encodes CASSPLPSSYEQYF.

CDR3: CASRPGDLMNTEAFF. CDR3 DNA: TGTGCCAGCAGACCAGGGGATTTGATGAACACTGAAGCTTTCTTT. This sequence joins TRBV2 and TRBJ1-1; a possible D gene is TRBD1 (6 bases). The CDR3 extends over 15 amino acids. The germline gives CDR1 SNHLY, CDR2 FYNNEI. V dropped 6 bases and J dropped 0 bases, with 14 bases sitting between them.

V and J are TRBV28 and TRBJ2-4; 7 nucleotides line up with TRBD1. There are 15 residues in the CDR3. Trimming at V came to 3 bases and at J to 1 base, leaving 3 bases not matched to a gene. In germline, CDR1 is MDHEN, CDR2 SYDVKM. CDR3 residues: CASSFARGAKNIQYF. The DNA for the CDR3 is TGTGCCAGCAGTTTTGCCAGGGGGGCCAAAAACATTCAGTACTTC.

The chain is built from TRBV28 and TRBJ1-2; D not certain. CDR3 size: 15 residues. The germline CDR1 and CDR2 sequences are MDHEN and SYDVKM. Trimming took off 5 bases at V and 0 bases at J, with 13 bases between the two ends. The CDR3 region has the DNA TGTGCCAGCAGTCACCGAGGCATCCCTAACTATGGCTACACCTTC. Encoded protein: CASSHRGIPNYGYTF.

This clone was seen more than once but under ten times. The rearrangement joins TRBV7-2 to TRBJ1-2; D perhaps matches TRBD1 (5 bases). The V end was cut by 2 bases, the J end by 3 bases, with 7 bases between. CDR3 length: 13 amino acids. The V gene's germline CDR1 is SGHTA and CDR2 FQGNSA. The CDR3: CASSLPQDYGYTF. DNA of the CDR3: TGTGCCAGCAGCTTACCACAGGACTATGGCTACACCTTC.